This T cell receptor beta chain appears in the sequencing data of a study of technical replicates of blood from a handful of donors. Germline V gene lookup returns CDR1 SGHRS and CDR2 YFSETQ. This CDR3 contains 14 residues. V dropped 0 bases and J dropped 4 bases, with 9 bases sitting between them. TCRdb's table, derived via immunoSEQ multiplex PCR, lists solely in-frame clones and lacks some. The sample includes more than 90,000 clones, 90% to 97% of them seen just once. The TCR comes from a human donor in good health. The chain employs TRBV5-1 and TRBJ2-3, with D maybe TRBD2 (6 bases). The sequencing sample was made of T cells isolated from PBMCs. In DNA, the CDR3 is TGCGCCAGCAGCTTGGGCGGGGAAGCAGATACGCAGTATTTT. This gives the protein CASSLGGEADTQYF.